These T cell receptor beta chains were read from a single sample in a study of T cell clusters in autoimmune cytopenias. TCRdb reprocessed the multiplex PCR reads, with one entry per CDR3 protein and no DNA. The table for this sample gives a few thousand distinct CDR3 sequences. The sample comprised peripheral blood. The receptor set was obtained from a human donor with an autoimmune cytopenia or autoimmune hepatitis (not recorded which). Each CDR3 is given with its conserved first and last residue. Only part of the rows carry a size: once, few, many, or a class if the clone is expanded.

v_gene	abundance	j_gene	CDR3aa
TRBV6-6	.	TRBJ1-2	CASSYETGRGYTF
TRBV5-5	.	TRBJ2-7	CASSFERQGPLSEQYF
TRBV27	.	TRBJ1-5	CASSPWTTPSNQPQHF
TRBV5-4	medium-sized	TRBJ2-1	CASSMGEAYNEQFF
TRBV24-1	.	TRBJ2-2	CATSDFTGTGYTGELFF
TRBV30	.	TRBJ1-1	CAWSKFRNTEAFF
TRBV5-4	.	TRBJ2-5	CASSLGREETQYF
TRBV29-1	large	TRBJ2-1	CRAGTSLRDEQFF
TRBV7-2	.	TRBJ2-5	CASSLNRGEGTQYF
TRBV19	medium-sized	TRBJ2-1	CASNAGANSYNEQFF
TRBV29-1	large	TRBJ2-7	CSYPGTTGYEQYF
TRBV6-5	.	TRBJ1-4	CASSSPGATNEKLFF
TRBV19	.	TRBJ1-2	CASARGRGPGVGYTF
TRBV6-6	.	TRBJ1-3	CASKTGQTDGNTIYF
TRBV7-2	.	TRBJ1-4	CASSFSGQFGEKLFF
TRBV19	.	TRBJ1-5	CASSRGQGGQPQHF
TRBV7-6	medium-sized	TRBJ2-3	CASRWGEFTDTQYF
TRBV27	.	TRBJ1-2	CASSPDRGSYGYTF
TRBV6-1	.	TRBJ2-7	CASSEVAFSYEQYF
TRBV6-1	.	TRBJ2-1	CASSRPNRDDEQFF
TRBV19	.	TRBJ1-1	CASSDPGRLNTEAFF
TRBV27	.	TRBJ2-3	CASRHTDTQYF
TRBV12-3/TRBV12-4	.	TRBJ2-1	CASGTGSSYNEQFF
TRBV6-6	medium-sized	TRBJ2-1	CASSSLVGDSYNEQFF
TRBV5-6	.	TRBJ2-5	CASSLGQGAWETQYF
TRBV7-2	.	TRBJ1-6	CASSYDRGGNSPLHF
TRBV18	.	TRBJ1-2	CASSPPGQGASYTF
TRBV12-3/TRBV12-4	medium-sized	TRBJ2-1	CASSRPPSGGGDEQFF
TRBV18	.	TRBJ2-7	CASSPTTGSVDEQYF
TRBV6-2/TRBV6-3	.	TRBJ2-7	CASSYGFDNSYEQYF
TRBV19	medium-sized	TRBJ2-3	CASSIGLQTDTQYF
TRBV27	.	TRBJ2-1	CASRPGTGHEQFF
TRBV19	medium-sized	TRBJ2-6	CAIRDGPSGANVLTF
TRBV5-4	.	TRBJ1-3	CASSFGGFPGNTIYF
TRBV4-2	.	TRBJ1-1	CASSQDPTGANWKPEAFF
TRBV5-6	.	TRBJ2-7	CASSLRRAALVVEQYF
TRBV7-9	.	TRBJ1-4	CASSLGAGFTNEKLFF
TRBV12-3/TRBV12-4	.	TRBJ2-2	CASRTRQRINTGELFF
TRBV5-6	.	TRBJ1-1	CASSRTGATEAFF
TRBV18	medium-sized	TRBJ2-1	CASSPSGEVQFF
TRBV7-2	.	TRBJ1-4	CASSKGGAIGGKLFF
TRBV5-4	.	TRBJ1-5	CASSFGTGRNQPQHF
TRBV6-2/TRBV6-3	.	TRBJ2-5	CASSYRGTTQETQYF
TRBV19	.	TRBJ1-1	CASSITRGPAATEAFF
TRBV15	.	TRBJ2-7	CATSKEMSSYEQYF
TRBV7-6	.	TRBJ2-7	CASSLLGGTYEQYF
TRBV18	.	TRBJ2-5	CASSPWTGEETQYF
TRBV12-3/TRBV12-4	.	TRBJ2-3	CASSLTSGGLTDTQYF
TRBV30	medium-sized	TRBJ1-3	CAWSESRSTIYF
TRBV6-5	medium-sized	TRBJ2-1	CASSLTWLTSYNEQFF
TRBV19	medium-sized	TRBJ2-5	CASSTQTGRETQYF
TRBV29-1	medium-sized	TRBJ2-7	CSAGLAGEQYF
TRBV12-3/TRBV12-4	.	TRBJ2-3	CASSSTSRATQYF
TRBV9	.	TRBJ2-1	CASSPGLRINEQFF
TRBV6-2/TRBV6-3	.	TRBJ2-5	CASRKGLAGGPETQYF
TRBV29-1	large	TRBJ2-5	CSVDGDRGQETQYF